A single sample is the source of the 5 T cell receptor beta chains below, sequenced in a study of type 1 and type 2 diabetes patients. The PCR template was genomic DNA. The TCR beta CDR3 region was amplified using 30 forward and 13 reverse primers. Using its own MiXCR run on the multiplex PCR reads, TCRdb lists one record per CDR3 protein. The table records 270,000 or so distinct CDR3 sequences, 40% to 50% of them present only once. The sequenced sample was peripheral blood mononuclear cells (PBMCs). The receptors were gathered from a man between 18 and 35 years old with type 2 diabetes.

This clonotype was observed once. The chain carries TRBV12-5 and TRBJ2-7; 9 bases fit TRBD2. Germline V gives CDR1 LGHNT, CDR2 FRNRAP. This CDR3 is 19 amino acids long. V trimming: 0 bases; J trimming: 3 bases; junction bases outside the gene matches: 15. The DNA for the CDR3 is TGTGCTAGTGGTTTGGTACTTGGTTGGGATAGCGGGGGAGACTACGAGCAGTACTTC. It translates to CASGLVLGWDSGGDYEQYF.

This clonotype showed up just a few times. V is TRBV7-8 and J is TRBJ1-1, with D uncertain. V dropped 7 bases and J dropped 8 bases, with 14 bases sitting between them. Germline values: CDR1 SGHVS, CDR2 FQNEAQ. CDR3 length equals 12 residues. The CDR3 loop reads CASTSETGEAFF. For the CDR3, the DNA is TGTGCCAGCACCTCAGAGACGGGAGAAGCTTTCTTT.

The chain recombines TRBV7-2 with TRBJ1-2; D uncertain. V dropped 3 bases and J dropped 4 bases, with 15 bases sitting between them. There are 15 residues in the CDR3. CDR1 SGHTA and CDR2 FQGNSA come from the germline V gene. The CDR3 nucleotides are TGTGCCAGCAGCTTTGATTTGGGATACCTCTATGGCTACACCTTC. Amino acid sequence: CASSFDLGYLYGYTF.

The genes are TRBV7-2 and TRBJ2-7; D gene uncertain. This CDR3 region has 12 residues. Germline V gene sequence: CDR1 SGHTA, CDR2 FQGNSA. Trimming removed 5 bases from V and 7 bases from J, with 12 bases in between. The CDR3 sequence: CASSPPGEEQYF. CDR3 nucleotides: TGTGCCAGCAGCCCCCCGGGCGAAGAGCAGTACTTC.

This clonotype was found a few times. The chain joins TRBV7-9 to TRBJ2-2; D is unclear. The CDR3 sequence is 12 residues long. The V end was cut by 0 bases, the J end by 8 bases, with 4 bases between. Germline V gives CDR1 SEHNR, CDR2 FQNEAQ (reference sequence). The CDR3 region has the DNA TGTGCCAGCAGCTTAGCGCCGGGGGAGCTGTTTTTT. It translates to CASSLAPGELFF.